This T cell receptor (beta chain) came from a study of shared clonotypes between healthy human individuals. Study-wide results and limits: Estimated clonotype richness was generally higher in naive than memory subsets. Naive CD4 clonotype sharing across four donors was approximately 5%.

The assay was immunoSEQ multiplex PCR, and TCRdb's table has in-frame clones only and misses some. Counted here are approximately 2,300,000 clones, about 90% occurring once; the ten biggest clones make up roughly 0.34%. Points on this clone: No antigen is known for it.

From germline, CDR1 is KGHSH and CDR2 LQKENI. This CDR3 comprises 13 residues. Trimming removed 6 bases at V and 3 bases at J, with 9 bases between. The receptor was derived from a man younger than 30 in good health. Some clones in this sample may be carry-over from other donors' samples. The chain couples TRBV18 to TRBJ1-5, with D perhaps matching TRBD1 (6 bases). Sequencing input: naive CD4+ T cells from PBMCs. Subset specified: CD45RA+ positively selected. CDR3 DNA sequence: TGTGCCAGCTCGGGGGCAAACAATCAGCCCCAGCATTTT. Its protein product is CASSGANNQPQHF.